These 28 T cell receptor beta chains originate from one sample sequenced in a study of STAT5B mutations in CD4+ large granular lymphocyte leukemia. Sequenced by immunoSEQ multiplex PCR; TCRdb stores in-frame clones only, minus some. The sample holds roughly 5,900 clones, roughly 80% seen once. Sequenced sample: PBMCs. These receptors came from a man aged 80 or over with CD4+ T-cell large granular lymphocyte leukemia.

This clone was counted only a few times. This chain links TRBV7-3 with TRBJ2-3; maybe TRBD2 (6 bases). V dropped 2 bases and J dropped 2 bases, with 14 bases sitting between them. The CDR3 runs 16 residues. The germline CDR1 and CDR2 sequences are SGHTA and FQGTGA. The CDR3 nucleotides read TGTGCCAGCAGCTTAGTAGGCGGGATCTCCACAGATACGCAGTATTTT. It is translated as CASSLVGGISTDTQYF.

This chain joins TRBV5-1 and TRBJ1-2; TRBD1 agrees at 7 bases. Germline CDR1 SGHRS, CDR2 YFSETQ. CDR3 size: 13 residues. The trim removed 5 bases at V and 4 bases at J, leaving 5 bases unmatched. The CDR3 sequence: CASRTGTAYGYTF. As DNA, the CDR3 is TGCGCCAGCAGAACCGGGACAGCCTATGGCTACACCTTC.

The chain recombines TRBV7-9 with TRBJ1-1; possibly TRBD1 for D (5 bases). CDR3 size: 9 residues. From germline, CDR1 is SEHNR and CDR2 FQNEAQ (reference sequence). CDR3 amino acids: CAQGPEAFF. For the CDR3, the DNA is TGTGCGCAGGGCCCTGAAGCTTTCTTT.

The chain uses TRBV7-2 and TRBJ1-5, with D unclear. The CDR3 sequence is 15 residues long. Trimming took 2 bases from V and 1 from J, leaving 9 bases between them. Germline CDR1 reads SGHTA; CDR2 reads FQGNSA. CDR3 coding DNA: TGTGCCAGCAGCTTACAGCATTGGAGCAATCAGCCCCAGCATTTT. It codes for CASSLQHWSNQPQHF.

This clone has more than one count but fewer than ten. CDR3 sequence (DNA): TGTGCCAGCAGCTTAGCTGGACGGGCCTACGAGCAGTACTTC. Amino acid sequence: CASSLAGRAYEQYF. The chain is built from TRBV4-2 and TRBJ2-7; D unclear. The CDR3 runs 14 residues. V lost 5 bases and J 2 bases, leaving 13 bases between the germline ends. Germline CDR1 is LGHNA and CDR2 is YNFKEQ.

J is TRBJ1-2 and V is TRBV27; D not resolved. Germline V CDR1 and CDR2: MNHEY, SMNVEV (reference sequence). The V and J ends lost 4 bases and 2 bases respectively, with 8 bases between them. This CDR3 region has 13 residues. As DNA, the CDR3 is TGTGCCAGCAGTTCCCGGGGAAACTATGGCTACACCTTC. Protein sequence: CASSSRGNYGYTF.

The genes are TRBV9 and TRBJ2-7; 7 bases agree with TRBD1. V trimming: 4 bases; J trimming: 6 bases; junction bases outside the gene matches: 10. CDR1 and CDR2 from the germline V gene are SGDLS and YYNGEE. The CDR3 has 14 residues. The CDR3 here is CASSPPTAGGEQYF. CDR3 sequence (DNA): TGTGCCAGCAGCCCACCAACCGCAGGGGGCGAGCAGTACTTC.

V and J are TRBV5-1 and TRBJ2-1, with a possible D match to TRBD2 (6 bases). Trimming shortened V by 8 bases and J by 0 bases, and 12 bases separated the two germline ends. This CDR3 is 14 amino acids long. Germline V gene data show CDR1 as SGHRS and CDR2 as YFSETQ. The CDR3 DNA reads TGCGCCAGTACCGCGGGGAGCTCCTACAATGAGCAGTTCTTC. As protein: CASTAGSSYNEQFF. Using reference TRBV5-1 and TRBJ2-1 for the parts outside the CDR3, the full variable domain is KAGVTQTPRYLIKTRGQQVTLSCSPISGHRSVSWYQQTPGQGLQFLFEYFSETQRNKGNFPGRFSGRQFSNSRSEMNVSTLELGDSALYLCASTAGSSYNEQFFGPGTRLTVL.

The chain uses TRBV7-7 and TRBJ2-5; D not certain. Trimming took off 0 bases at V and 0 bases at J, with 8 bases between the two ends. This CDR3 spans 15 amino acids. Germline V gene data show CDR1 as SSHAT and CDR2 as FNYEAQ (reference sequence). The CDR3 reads CASSLAGTYQETQYF. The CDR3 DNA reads TGTGCCAGCAGCTTAGCGGGAACGTACCAAGAGACCCAGTACTTC. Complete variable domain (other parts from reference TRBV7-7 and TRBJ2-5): GAGVSQSPRYKVTKRGQDVTLRCDPISSHATLYWYQQALGQGPEFLTYFNYEAQPDKSGLPSDRFSAERPEGSISTLTIQRTEQRDSAMYRCASSLAGTYQETQYFGPGTRLLVL.

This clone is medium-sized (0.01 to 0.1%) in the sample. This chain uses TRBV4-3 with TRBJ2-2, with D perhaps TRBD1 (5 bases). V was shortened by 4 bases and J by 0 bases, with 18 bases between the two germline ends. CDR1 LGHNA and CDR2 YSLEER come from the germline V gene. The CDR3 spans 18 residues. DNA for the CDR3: TGCGCCAGCAGCCCGAACGAAATGACAGACGCGAACACCGGGGAGCTGTTTTTT. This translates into CASSPNEMTDANTGELFF.

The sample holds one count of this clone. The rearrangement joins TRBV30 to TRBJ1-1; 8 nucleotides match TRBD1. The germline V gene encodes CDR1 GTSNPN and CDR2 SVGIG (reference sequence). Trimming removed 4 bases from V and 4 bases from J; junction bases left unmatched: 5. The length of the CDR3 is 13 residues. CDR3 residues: CAWTFDRGTEAFF. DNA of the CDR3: TGTGCCTGGACGTTCGACAGGGGCACTGAAGCTTTCTTT.

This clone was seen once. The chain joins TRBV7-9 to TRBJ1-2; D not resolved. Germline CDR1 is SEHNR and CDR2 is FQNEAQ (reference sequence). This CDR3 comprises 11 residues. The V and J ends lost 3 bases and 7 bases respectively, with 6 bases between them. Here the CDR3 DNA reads TGTGCCAGCAGCTTTAGTTCTGGCTACACCTTC. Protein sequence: CASSFSSGYTF.

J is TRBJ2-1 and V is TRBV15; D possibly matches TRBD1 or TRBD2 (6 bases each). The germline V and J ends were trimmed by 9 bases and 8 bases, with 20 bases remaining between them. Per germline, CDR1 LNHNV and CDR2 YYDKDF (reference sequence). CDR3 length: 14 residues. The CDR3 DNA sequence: TGTGCCACTCGAGGGGGGTATGTAGCCCATGAGCAGTTCTTC. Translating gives CATRGGYVAHEQFF.

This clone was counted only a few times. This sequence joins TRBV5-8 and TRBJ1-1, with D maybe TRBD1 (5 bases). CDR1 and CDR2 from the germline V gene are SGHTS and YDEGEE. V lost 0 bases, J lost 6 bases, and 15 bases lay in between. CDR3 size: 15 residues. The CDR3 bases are TGTGCCAGCAGCTTGGGGTTAGGGAGGGGCTCTGAAGCTTTCTTT. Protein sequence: CASSLGLGRGSEAFF.

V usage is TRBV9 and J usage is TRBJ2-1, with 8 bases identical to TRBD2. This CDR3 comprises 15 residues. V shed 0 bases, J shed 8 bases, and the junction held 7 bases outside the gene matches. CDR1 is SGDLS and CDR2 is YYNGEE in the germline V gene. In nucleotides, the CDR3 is TGTGCCAGCAGCGTAGGGGGCGGGGGGTGGTATGAGCAGTTCTTC. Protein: CASSVGGGGWYEQFF.

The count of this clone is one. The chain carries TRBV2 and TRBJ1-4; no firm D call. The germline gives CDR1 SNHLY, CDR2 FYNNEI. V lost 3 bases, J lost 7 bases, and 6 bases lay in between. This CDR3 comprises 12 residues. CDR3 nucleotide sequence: TGTGCCAGCAGTGACCTTTTTGAAAAACTGTTTTTT. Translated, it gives CASSDLFEKLFF.

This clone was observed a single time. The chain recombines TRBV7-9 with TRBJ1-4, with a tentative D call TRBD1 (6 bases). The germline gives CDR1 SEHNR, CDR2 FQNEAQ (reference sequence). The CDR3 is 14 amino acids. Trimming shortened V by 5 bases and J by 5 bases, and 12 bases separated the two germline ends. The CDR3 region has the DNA TGTGCCAGCAGCCGGACGGGGGCCAATGAAAAACTGTTTTTT. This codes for CASSRTGANEKLFF.

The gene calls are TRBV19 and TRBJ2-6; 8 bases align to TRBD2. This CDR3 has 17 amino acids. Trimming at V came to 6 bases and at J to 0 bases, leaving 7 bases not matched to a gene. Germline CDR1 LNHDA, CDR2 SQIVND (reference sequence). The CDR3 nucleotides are TGTGCCAGTAGCCCCGGGAGGGCCCGCTCTGGGGCCAACGTCCTGACTTTC. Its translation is CASSPGRARSGANVLTF.

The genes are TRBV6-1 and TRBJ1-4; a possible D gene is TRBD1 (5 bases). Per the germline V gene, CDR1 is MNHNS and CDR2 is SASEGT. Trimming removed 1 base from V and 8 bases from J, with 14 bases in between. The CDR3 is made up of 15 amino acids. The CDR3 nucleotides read TGTGCCAGCAGTGAAGGAGGGCAGGGTGGGGAAAAACTGTTTTTT. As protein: CASSEGGQGGEKLFF.

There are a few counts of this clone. CDR3 sequence: CASSHRAVYEQYF. CDR3 coding DNA: TGTGCCAGCAGTCATCGAGCGGTGTACGAGCAGTACTTC. The rearrangement uses TRBV27 and TRBJ2-7; a possible D gene is TRBD2 (5 bases). The CDR3 length is 13 residues. V was pared by 5 bases and J by 4 bases, with 12 bases between. Germline V CDR1 and CDR2: MNHEY, SMNVEV (reference sequence).

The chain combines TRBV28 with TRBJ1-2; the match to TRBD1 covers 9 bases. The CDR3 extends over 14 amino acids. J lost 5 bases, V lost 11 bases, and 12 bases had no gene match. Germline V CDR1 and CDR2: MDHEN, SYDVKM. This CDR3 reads CAAVTGGAIYGYTF. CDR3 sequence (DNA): TGTGCCGCGGTTACAGGGGGCGCGATTTATGGCTACACCTTC.

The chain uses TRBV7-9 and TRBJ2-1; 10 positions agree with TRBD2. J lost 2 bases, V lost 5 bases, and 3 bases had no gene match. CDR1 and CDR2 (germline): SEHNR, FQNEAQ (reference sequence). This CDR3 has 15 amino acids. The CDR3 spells CASSSTSGAYNEQFF. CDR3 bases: TGTGCCAGCAGCAGCACTAGCGGGGCCTACAATGAGCAGTTCTTC.

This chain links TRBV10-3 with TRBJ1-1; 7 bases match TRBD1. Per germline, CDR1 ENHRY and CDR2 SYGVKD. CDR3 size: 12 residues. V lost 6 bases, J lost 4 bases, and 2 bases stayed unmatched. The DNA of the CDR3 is TGTGCCATCAGCCCAGGGGGCACTGAAGCTTTCTTT. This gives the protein CAISPGGTEAFF.

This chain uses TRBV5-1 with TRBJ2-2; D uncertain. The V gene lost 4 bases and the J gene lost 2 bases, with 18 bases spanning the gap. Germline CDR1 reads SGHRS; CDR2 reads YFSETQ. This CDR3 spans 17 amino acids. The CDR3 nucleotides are TGCGCCAGCAGCATGCTGGCATCGGACGGTAACACCGGGGAGCTGTTTTTT. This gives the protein CASSMLASDGNTGELFF.

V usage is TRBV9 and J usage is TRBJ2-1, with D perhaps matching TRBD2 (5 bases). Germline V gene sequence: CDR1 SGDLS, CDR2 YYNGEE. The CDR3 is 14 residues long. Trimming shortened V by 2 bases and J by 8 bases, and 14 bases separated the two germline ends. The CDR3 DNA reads TGTGCCAGCAGCGTGGCTAGCAGACATGATGAGCAGTTCTTC. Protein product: CASSVASRHDEQFF.

Written as DNA, the CDR3 is TGTGCCAGCAGCTATCTGGGACAGAACTATGGCTACACCTTC. Translating it yields CASSYLGQNYGYTF. The genes are TRBV5-4 and TRBJ1-2, with 7 bases fitting TRBD1. V lost 3 bases to trimming and J lost 2 bases; unmatched junction nucleotides: 4. From germline, CDR1 is SGHNT and CDR2 YYREEE (reference sequence). CDR3 size: 14 residues.

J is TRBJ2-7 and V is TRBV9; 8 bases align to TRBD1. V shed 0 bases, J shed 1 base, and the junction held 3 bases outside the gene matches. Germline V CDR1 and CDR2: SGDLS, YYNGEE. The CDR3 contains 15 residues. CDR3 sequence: CASSVVGDRSYEQYF. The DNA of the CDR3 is TGTGCCAGCAGCGTAGTGGGGGACAGGTCCTACGAGCAGTACTTC.

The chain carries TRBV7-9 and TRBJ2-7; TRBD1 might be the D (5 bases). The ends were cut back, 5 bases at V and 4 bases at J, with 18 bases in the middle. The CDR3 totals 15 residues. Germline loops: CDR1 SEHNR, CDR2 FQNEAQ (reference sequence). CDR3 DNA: TGTGCCAGCAGCCAAGGACAAGCCCTCCCATACGAGCAGTACTTC. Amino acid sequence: CASSQGQALPYEQYF.